These 20 T cell receptor beta chains came from one sample sequenced in a study of regulatory T cells in long-lasting Graves disease. This sample's time point: newly diagnosed GD, antithyroid drugs for less than 3 months. From PBMCs, RNA was extracted and then used to make the TCR library. TCR beta libraries were built with iRepertoire HTBI primers and Arm-PCR of CDR3 regions. TCRdb reanalysed the multiplex PCR reads using MiXCR and keeps one entry per CDR3 protein. The table records hundreds of thousands of distinct CDR3 sequences, approximately 15% of them present only once. These same data were also listed under a study on T cells in Graves' hyperthyroidism and ophthalmopathy.

This sample comprised peripheral blood mononuclear cells (PBMCs), obtained at new diagnosis, from a patient treated with antithyroid drugs. These TCRs come from a man aged 35-49 years with Graves disease.

The CDR3 sequence is CASTTGGRETQYF. Written as DNA, the CDR3 is TGTGCCAGCACGACAGGGGGTAGGGAGACCCAGTACTTC. V is TRBV6-2 or TRBV6-3 and J is TRBJ2-5; TRBD1 agrees at 9 bases. CDR3 length equals 13 residues. V lost 7 bases, J lost 5 bases, and 5 bases stayed unmatched. Germline V CDR1 and CDR2: MNHEY, SVGEGT.

This clonotype was picked up many times. The chain employs TRBV18 and TRBJ1-2, with D perhaps TRBD1 (6 bases). From germline, CDR1 is KGHSH and CDR2 LQKENI. The V end lost 6 bases, the J end lost 4 bases, and 18 bases lay between the germline ends. The CDR3 totals 15 residues. Here the CDR3 reads CASSLNRAQGYGYTF. As DNA, the CDR3 is TGTGCCAGCTCTCTGAACAGGGCCCAGGGCTATGGCTACACCTTC.

This clonotype was recorded a few times. The V and J genes are TRBV4-2 and TRBJ2-1; 8 bases align to TRBD2. The J call is in doubt because the DNA end fits TRBJ2-5 better. The CDR3 sequence is 16 residues long. The V gene's germline CDR1 is LGHNA and CDR2 YNFKEQ. The CDR3 region is CASSREQPGLGETQYF. The CDR3 coding sequence is TGTGCCAGCAGCCGTGAACAACCGGGACTAGGCGAGACCCAGTACTTC.

This clonotype was seen repeatedly, ten times or more. J is TRBJ2-3 and V is TRBV5-5; D gene unclear. CDR1 and CDR2 (germline): SGHKS, YYEKEE (reference sequence). The CDR3 covers 14 residues. The V end lost 0 bases, the J end lost 2 bases, and 7 bases lay between the germline ends. The chain's CDR3 is CASSLEFHTDTQYF. CDR3 DNA: TGTGCCAGCAGCTTGGAATTCCACACAGATACGCAGTATTTT.

This clonotype appeared a few times. The CDR3 is CASSVEQGGGEAFF. The CDR3 bases are TGTGCCAGCAGCGTAGAACAGGGCGGGGGTGAAGCTTTCTTT. This chain links TRBV9 with TRBJ1-1; a possible D gene is TRBD1 (6 bases). V was trimmed by 0 bases and J by 7 bases, leaving 13 bases between them. Germline CDR1 is SGDLS and CDR2 is YYNGEE. The length of the CDR3 is 14 residues.

V usage is TRBV15 and J usage is TRBJ1-4; no firm D call. Germline CDR1 and CDR2: LNHNV and YYDKDF (reference sequence). This CDR3 is built from 13 residues. Trimming pared 5 bases from V and 5 bases from J, leaving 9 bases between. The CDR3 nucleotides read TGTGCCACCAGCGCCTCCGGGAATGAAAAACTGTTTTTT. It is translated as CATSASGNEKLFF.

At least ten counts were recorded for this clonotype. The chain employs TRBV7-2 and TRBJ2-3; possible D gene TRBD2, 6 bases. V lost 4 bases and J lost 4, with 9 bases in between. This CDR3 spans 13 amino acids. Germline loops: CDR1 SGHTA, CDR2 FQGNSA. The CDR3 nucleotides read TGTGCCAGCAGCTCCCCGGGGGCAGATACGCAGTATTTT. Its translation is CASSSPGADTQYF. Supplemented by reference TRBV7-2 and TRBJ2-3, the full variable domain reads GAGVSQSPSNKVTEKGKDVELRCDPISGHTALYWYRQSLGQGLEFLIYFQGNSAPDKSGLPSDRFSAERTGGSVSTLTIQRTQQEDSAVYLCASSSPGADTQYFGPGTRLTVL.

This clonotype was counted a few times. This could be a read error, since a much larger clone is one nucleotide away. The rearrangement uses TRBV2 and TRBJ1-4; a weak D match, TRBD1 (5 bases). Germline V gives CDR1 SNHLY, CDR2 FYNNEI. The CDR3 has 14 residues. The V and J ends lost 7 bases and 8 bases respectively, with 17 bases between them. CDR3 sequence: CASMSIRTPEKLFF. The DNA for the CDR3 is TGTGCCAGCATGAGCATTAGGACACCCGAAAAACTGTTTTTT.

This clonotype appeared a few times. As DNA, the CDR3 is TGTGCCAGCAGCTTAGAGGGGGGGGGTGGCTACACCTTC. Amino acid sequence: CASSLEGGGGYTF. This chain joins TRBV7-2 and TRBJ1-2; possibly TRBD1 for D (6 bases). The germline V and J ends were trimmed by 1 base and 7 bases, with 10 bases remaining between them. Germline assignment: CDR1 SGHTA and CDR2 FQGNSA. This CDR3 spans 13 amino acids.

V is TRBV7-8 and J is TRBJ2-7; D call uncertain. There are 13 residues in the CDR3. V lost 4 bases, J lost 4 bases, and 11 bases lay in between. CDR1 is SGHVS and CDR2 is FQNEAQ in the germline V gene. The CDR3: CASSWNSIYEQYF. The DNA for the CDR3 is TGTGCCAGCAGCTGGAACAGTATATACGAGCAGTACTTC.

This clonotype was detected many times. The V and J genes are TRBV11-2 and TRBJ1-4, with unresolved D. The CDR3 has 15 amino acids. Trimming stripped 3 bases from V and 2 bases from J, with 10 bases between. CDR1 SGHAT and CDR2 FQNNGV come from the germline V gene. CDR3 bases: TGTGCCAGCAGCTTGGGGTTCGTCACTAATGAAAAACTGTTTTTT. Its protein is CASSLGFVTNEKLFF.

There are many counts of this clonotype. The chain is built from TRBV5-1 and TRBJ2-1; TRBD1 agrees at 8 bases. V gave up 4 bases and J gave up 0 bases; unmatched junction bases: 12. Germline lookup yields CDR1 SGHRS and CDR2 YFSETQ. The CDR3 is 18 amino acids. Written as DNA, the CDR3 is TGCGCCAGCAGCCCCCGGGGACAGGCACCTGTCTCCTACAATGAGCAGTTCTTC. It encodes CASSPRGQAPVSYNEQFF.

This chain links TRBV5-1 with TRBJ2-7; 10 positions agree with TRBD2. The J segment lost 3 bases and the V segment lost 4 bases, leaving 10 bases of the junction unmatched. This CDR3 has 16 residues. In germline, CDR1 is SGHRS, CDR2 YFSETQ. The CDR3 loop is CASSPGGSGRNYEQYF. As DNA, the CDR3 is TGCGCCAGCAGCCCCGGTGGTAGCGGGAGGAACTACGAGCAGTACTTC.

On this clonotype: The conserved final phenylalanine or tryptophan is absent from the CDR3, which likely points to a read error. The chain employs TRBV7-2 and TRBJ2-1, with TRBD1 matching over 7 bases. In germline, CDR1 is SGHTA, CDR2 FQGNSA. Losses at the gene ends were 5 bases for V and 8 bases for J; bases not matched to a gene: 6. The CDR3 is 13 amino acids. The CDR3 here is CASSLDRVHEQFL. The CDR3 nucleotides are TGTGCCAGCAGCCTCGACAGGGTTCATGAGCAGTTCCTC.

The chain carries TRBV7-9 and TRBJ1-4; the D gene is possibly TRBD1 (5 bases). The ends were cut back, 3 bases at V and 0 bases at J, with 14 bases in the middle. Germline lookup yields CDR1 SEHNR and CDR2 FQNEAQ (reference sequence). This CDR3 has 17 amino acids. CDR3: CASSFDYRIATNEKLFF. For the CDR3, the DNA is TGTGCCAGCAGCTTCGACTACAGGATTGCAACTAATGAAAAACTGTTTTTT.

In regard to this clonotype: This likely traces to a read error, being one base from a far larger clone. The rearrangement joins TRBV28 to TRBJ2-7, with 7 bases matching TRBD2. Per the germline V gene, CDR1 is MDHEN and CDR2 is SYDVKM. This CDR3 contains 19 residues. V lost 7 bases to trimming and J lost 7 bases; unmatched junction nucleotides: 28. Written as DNA, the CDR3 is TGTGCCAGCAATCCCCCATGGGGTAGCGGGTCTCCGACGTACAATGAGCAGTACTTC. Its protein is CASNPPWGSGSPTYNEQYF.

This clonotype was detected ten times or more. The chain uses TRBV14 and TRBJ2-2; TRBD2 is a possible D gene (7 bases). Germline CDR1 is SGHDN and CDR2 is FVKESK. The CDR3 consists of 17 residues. The V end lost 0 bases, the J end lost 7 bases, and 18 bases lay between the germline ends. In DNA form, the CDR3 reads TGTGCCAGCAGCCAAGATCGAGCTCACGGGGGGCACGGGGAGCTGTTTTTT. As protein: CASSQDRAHGGHGELFF.

This clonotype occurred many times. CDR3 in DNA: TGTGCCAGCAGTCGTATGGCTATCGGCGGGGGGGACGAGCAGTACTTC. It codes for CASSRMAIGGGDEQYF. The chain uses TRBV27 and TRBJ2-7, with 9 bases fitting TRBD2. The CDR3 loop spans 16 amino acids. With 5 bases clipped from V and 5 bases from J, the junction kept 13 bases outside the gene matches. The germline gives CDR1 MNHEY, CDR2 SMNVEV (reference sequence).

Ten or more counts support this clonotype. The rearrangement links TRBV28 to TRBJ1-1; D unclear. This CDR3 is built from 14 residues. CDR1 is MDHEN and CDR2 is SYDVKM in the germline V gene. The V end was cut by 5 bases, the J end by 5 bases, with 15 bases between. CDR3 region: CASSLWRVRTEAFF. The CDR3 nucleotides read TGTGCCAGCAGTCTCTGGCGGGTGAGAACTGAAGCTTTCTTT.

This clonotype was recorded many times. The chain joins TRBV2 to TRBJ2-1; 7 bases map to TRBD2. Germline values: CDR1 SNHLY, CDR2 FYNNEI. This CDR3 is 15 amino acids long. V dropped 8 bases and J dropped 6; count of bases not matched to a gene: 13. The DNA for the CDR3 is TGTGCCAGCCCCGACTGGGGGGGGGATAGCAATGAGCAGTTCTTC. As protein: CASPDWGGDSNEQFF.